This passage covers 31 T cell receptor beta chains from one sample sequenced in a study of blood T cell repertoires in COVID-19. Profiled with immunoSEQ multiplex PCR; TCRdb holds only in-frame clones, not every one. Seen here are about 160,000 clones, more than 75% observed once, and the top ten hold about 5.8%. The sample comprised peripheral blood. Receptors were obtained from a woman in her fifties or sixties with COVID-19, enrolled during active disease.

The CDR3 DNA reads as TGTGCCAGCCGGGACACCCTGAACTACGAGCAGTACTTC. The encoded protein is CASRDTLNYEQYF. V usage is TRBV28 and J usage is TRBJ2-7; maybe TRBD1 (6 bases). Trimming left V 8 bases short and J 3 bases short, with 14 bases between. CDR1 and CDR2 (germline): MDHEN, SYDVKM. There are 13 residues in the CDR3.

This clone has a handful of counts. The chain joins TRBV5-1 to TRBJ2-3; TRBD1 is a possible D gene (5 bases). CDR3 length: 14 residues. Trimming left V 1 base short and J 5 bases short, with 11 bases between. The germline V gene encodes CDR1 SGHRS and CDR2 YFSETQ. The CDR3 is CASSLLGPGDTQYF. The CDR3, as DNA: TGCGCCAGCAGCTTGCTGGGGCCCGGAGATACGCAGTATTTT.

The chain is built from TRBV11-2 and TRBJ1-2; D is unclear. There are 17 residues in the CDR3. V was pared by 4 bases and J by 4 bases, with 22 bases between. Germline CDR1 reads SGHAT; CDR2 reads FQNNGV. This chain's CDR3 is CASSSLPRLDTVYGYTF. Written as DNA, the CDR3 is TGTGCCAGCAGCTCCCTACCCCGGTTAGATACGGTCTATGGCTACACCTTC.

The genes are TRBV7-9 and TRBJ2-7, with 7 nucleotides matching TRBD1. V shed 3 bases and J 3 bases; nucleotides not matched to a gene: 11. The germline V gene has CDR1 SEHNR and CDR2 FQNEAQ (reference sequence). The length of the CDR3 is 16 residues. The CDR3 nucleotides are TGTGCCAGCAGCTTGACCTCACAGGGGACACACTACGAGCAGTACTTC. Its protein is CASSLTSQGTHYEQYF.

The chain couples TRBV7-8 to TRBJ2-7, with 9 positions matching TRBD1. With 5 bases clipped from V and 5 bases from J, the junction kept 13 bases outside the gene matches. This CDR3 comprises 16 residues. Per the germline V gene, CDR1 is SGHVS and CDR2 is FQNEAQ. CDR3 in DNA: TGTGCCAGCAGCCCAGAGGATACAGGGGGCTTGCACGAGCAGTACTTC. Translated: CASSPEDTGGLHEQYF.

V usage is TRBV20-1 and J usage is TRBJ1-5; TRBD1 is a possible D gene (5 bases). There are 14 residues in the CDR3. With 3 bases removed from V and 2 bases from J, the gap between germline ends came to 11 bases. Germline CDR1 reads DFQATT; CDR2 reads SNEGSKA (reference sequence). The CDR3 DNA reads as TGCAGTGCTAGTCCGGGGGGAGGCAATCAGCCCCAGCATTTT. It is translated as CSASPGGGNQPQHF.

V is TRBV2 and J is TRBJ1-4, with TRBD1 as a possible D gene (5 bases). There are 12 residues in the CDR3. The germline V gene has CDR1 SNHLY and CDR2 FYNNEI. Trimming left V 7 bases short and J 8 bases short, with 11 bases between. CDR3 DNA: TGTGCCAGCACGGGGGAGGGGGAAAAACTGTTTTTT. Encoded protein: CASTGEGEKLFF.

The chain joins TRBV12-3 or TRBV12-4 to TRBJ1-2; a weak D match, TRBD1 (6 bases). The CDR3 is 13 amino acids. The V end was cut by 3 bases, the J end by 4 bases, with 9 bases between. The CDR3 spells CASSFQGSYGYTF. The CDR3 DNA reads TGTGCCAGCAGTTTTCAGGGGTCCTATGGCTACACCTTC.

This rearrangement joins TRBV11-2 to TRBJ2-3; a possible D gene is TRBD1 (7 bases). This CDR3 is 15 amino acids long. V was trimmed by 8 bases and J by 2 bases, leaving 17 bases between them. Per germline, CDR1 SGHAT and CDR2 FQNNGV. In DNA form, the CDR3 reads TGTGCCAGCTTAGGGGGCGGGGCAAACACAGATACGCAGTATTTT. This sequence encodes CASLGGGANTDTQYF. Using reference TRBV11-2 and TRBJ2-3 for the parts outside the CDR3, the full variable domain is EAGVAQSPRYKIIEKRQSVAFWCNPISGHATLYWYQQILGQGPKLLIQFQNNGVVDDSQLPKDRFSAERLKGVDSTLKIQPAKLEDSAVYLCASLGGGANTDTQYFGPGTRLTVL.

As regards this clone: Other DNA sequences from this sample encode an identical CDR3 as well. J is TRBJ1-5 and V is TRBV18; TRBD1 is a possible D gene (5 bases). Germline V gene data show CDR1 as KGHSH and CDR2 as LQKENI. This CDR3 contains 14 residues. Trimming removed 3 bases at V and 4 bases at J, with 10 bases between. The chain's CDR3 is CASSPPGGNQPQHF. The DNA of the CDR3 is TGTGCCAGCTCACCCCCGGGGGGAAATCAGCCCCAGCATTTT.

As DNA, the CDR3 is TGTGCCAGCAGCTTTCAGGGGAGTGACAATCAGCCCCAGCATTTT. It codes for CASSFQGSDNQPQHF. The rearrangement uses TRBV7-2 and TRBJ1-5; the D gene is possibly TRBD1 (6 bases). The V end was cut by 3 bases, the J end by 3 bases, with 12 bases between. Germline V lookup: CDR1 SGHTA, CDR2 FQGNSA. CDR3 length: 15 amino acids.

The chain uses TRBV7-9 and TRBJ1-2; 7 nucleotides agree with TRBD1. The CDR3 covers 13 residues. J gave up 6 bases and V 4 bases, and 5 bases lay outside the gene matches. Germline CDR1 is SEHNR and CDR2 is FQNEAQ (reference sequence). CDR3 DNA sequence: TGTGCCAGCAGCTCGAGGGGGCTTCATGGCTACACCTTC. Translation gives CASSSRGLHGYTF.

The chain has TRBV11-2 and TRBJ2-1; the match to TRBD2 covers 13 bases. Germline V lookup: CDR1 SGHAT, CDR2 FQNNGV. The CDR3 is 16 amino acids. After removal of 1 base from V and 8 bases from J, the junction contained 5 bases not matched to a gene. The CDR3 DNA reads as TGTGCCAGCAGCTTAGCGGGACTAGCGGGGTGGGATGAGCAGTTCTTC. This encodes CASSLAGLAGWDEQFF.

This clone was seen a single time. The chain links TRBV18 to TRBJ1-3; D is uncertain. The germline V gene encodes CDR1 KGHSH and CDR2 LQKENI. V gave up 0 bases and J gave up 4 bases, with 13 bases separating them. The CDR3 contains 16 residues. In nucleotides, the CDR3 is TGTGCCAGCTCACCACCGACAAAATCTGACGGAAACACCATATATTTT. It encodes CASSPPTKSDGNTIYF.

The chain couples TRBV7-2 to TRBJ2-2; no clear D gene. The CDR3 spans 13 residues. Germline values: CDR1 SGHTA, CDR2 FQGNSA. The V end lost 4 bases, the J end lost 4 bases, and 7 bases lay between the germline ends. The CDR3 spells CASSSGGTGELFF. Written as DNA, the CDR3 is TGTGCCAGCAGCTCCGGCGGCACCGGGGAGCTGTTTTTT.

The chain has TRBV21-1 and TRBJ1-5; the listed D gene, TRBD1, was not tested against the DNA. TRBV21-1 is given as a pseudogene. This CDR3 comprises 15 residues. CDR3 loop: CASSTTALSNQPQHF. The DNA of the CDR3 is TGTGCCAGCAGCACGACAGCCCTTAGCAATCAGCCCCAGCATTTT.

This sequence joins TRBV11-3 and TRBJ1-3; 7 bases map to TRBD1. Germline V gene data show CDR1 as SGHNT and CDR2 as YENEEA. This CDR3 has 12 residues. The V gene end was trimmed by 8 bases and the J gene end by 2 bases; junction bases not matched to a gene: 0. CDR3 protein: CASQGAGNTIYF. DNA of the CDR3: TGTGCCAGCCAGGGGGCTGGAAACACCATATATTTT.

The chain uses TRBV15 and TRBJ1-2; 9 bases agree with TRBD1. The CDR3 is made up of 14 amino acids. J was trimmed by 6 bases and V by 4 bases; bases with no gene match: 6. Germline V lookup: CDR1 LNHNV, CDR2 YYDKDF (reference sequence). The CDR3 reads CATSIRDRANGYTF. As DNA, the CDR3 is TGTGCCACCAGCATTCGGGACAGGGCTAATGGCTACACCTTC.

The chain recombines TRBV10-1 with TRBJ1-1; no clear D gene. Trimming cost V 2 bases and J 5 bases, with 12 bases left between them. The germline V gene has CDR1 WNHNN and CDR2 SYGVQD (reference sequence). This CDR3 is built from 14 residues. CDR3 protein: CASSETPTETEAFF. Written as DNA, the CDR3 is TGCGCCAGCAGTGAGACCCCCACAGAAACTGAAGCTTTCTTT.

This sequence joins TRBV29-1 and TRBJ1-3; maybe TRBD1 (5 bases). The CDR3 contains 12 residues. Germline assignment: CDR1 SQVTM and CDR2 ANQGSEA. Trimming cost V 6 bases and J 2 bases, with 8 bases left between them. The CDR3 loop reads CSVGTTGNTIYF. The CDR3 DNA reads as TGCAGCGTGGGGACTACTGGAAACACCATATATTTT.

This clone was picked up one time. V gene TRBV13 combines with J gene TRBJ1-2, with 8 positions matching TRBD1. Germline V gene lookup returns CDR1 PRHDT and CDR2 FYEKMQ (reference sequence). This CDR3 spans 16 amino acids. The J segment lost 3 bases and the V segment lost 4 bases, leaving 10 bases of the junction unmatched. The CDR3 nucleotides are TGTGCCAGCAGCTCTCCGGACAGGGCTGGGGACTATGGCTACACCTTC. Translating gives CASSSPDRAGDYGYTF.

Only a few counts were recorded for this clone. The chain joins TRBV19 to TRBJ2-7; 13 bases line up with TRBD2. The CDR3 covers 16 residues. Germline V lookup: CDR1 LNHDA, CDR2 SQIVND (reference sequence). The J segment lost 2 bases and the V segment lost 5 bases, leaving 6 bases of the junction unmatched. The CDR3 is CASSPRTSGGTYEQYF. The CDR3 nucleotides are TGTGCCAGTAGTCCCAGGACTAGCGGGGGCACCTACGAGCAGTACTTC.

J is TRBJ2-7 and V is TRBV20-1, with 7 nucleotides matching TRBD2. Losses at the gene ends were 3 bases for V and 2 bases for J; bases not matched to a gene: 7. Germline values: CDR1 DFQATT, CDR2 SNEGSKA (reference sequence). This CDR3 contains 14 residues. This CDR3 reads CSASSQGGTYEQYF. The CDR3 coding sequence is TGCAGTGCTAGTTCCCAGGGAGGGACCTACGAGCAGTACTTC.

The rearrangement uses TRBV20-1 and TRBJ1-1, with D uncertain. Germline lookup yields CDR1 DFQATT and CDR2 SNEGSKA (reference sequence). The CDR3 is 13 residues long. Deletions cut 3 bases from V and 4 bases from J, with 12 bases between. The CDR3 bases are TGCAGTGCTAGTGAAGGAGCCGGCACTGAAGCTTTCTTT. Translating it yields CSASEGAGTEAFF.

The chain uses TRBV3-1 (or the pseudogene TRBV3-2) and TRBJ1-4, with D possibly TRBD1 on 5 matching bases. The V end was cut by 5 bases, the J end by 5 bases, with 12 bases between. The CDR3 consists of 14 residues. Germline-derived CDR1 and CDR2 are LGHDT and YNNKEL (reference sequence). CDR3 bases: TGTGCCAGCAGCTCCAGGGTGTCGAATGAAAAACTGTTTTTT. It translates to CASSSRVSNEKLFF.

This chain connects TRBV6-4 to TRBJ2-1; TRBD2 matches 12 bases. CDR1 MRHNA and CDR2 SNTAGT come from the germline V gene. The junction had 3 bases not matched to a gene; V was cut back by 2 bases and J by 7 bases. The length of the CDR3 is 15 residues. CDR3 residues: CASSDLAGGQNEQFF. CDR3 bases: TGTGCCAGCAGTGACCTAGCGGGGGGGCAGAATGAGCAGTTCTTC.

The CDR3 DNA reads TGTGCCAGCACCCTCCTAGCGGGAGAGACCCAGTACTTC. Translated, it gives CASTLLAGETQYF. The rearrangement joins TRBV7-9 to TRBJ2-5; 8 nucleotides match TRBD2. The CDR3 has 13 residues. The V gene's germline CDR1 is SEHNR and CDR2 FQNEAQ (reference sequence). Unmatched junction bases numbered 5, after V lost 7 bases and J lost 4 bases.

The CDR3 loop reads CASSPYPTEYYEQYF. The CDR3 region has the DNA TGTGCCAGCAGCCCCTACCCGACAGAATACTACGAGCAGTACTTC. The chain joins TRBV9 to TRBJ2-7; the D gene is possibly TRBD1 (5 bases). This CDR3 contains 15 residues. CDR1 and CDR2 from the germline V gene are SGDLS and YYNGEE. Between the trimmed V and J ends, which lost 4 bases and 3 bases, there was a span of 17 bases.

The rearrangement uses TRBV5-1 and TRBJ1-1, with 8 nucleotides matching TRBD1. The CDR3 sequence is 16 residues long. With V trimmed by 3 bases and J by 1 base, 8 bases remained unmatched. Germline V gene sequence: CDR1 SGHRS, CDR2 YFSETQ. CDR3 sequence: CASSSTGGIWNTEAFF. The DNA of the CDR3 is TGCGCCAGCAGCTCTACAGGGGGAATATGGAACACTGAAGCTTTCTTT.

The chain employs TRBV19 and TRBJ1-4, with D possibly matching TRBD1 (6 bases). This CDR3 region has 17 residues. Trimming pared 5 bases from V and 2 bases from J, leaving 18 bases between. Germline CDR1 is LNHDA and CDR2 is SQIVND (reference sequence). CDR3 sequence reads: CASSGITTGLTNEKLFF. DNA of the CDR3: TGTGCCAGTAGTGGGATCACCACAGGGTTGACTAATGAAAAACTGTTTTTT.

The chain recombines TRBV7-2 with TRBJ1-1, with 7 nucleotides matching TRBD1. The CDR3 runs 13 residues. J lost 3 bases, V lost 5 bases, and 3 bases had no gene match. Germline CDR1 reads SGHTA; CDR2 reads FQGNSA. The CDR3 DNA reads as TGTGCCAGCAGCATGGACAGGCACACTGAAGCTTTCTTT. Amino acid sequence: CASSMDRHTEAFF.